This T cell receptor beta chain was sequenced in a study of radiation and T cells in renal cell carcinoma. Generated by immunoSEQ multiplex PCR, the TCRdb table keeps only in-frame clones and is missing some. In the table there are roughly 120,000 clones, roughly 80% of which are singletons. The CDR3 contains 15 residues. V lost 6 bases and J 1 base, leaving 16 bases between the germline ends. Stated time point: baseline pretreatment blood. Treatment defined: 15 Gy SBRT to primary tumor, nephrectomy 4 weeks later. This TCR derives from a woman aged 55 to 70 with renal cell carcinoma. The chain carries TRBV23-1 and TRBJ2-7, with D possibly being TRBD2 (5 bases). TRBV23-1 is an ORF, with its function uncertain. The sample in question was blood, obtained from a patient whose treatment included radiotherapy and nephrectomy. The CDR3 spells CASSQSIPGSYEQYF. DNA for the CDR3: TGCGCCAGCAGCCAAAGCATTCCGGGATCCTACGAGCAGTACTTC.